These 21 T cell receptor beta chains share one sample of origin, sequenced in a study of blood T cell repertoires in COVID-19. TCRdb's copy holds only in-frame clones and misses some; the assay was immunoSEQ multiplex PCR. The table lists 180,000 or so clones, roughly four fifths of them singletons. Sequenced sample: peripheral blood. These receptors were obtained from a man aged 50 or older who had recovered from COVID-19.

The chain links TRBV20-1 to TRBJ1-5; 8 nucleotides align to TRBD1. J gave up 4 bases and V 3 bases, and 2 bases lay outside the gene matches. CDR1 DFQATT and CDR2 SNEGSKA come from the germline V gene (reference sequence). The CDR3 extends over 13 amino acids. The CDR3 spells CSASGQGNQPQHF. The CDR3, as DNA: TGCAGTGCTAGTGGACAGGGTAATCAGCCCCAGCATTTT.

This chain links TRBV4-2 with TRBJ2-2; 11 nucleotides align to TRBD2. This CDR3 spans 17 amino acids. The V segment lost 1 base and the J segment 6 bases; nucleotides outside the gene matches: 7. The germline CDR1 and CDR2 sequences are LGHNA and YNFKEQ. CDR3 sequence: CASSQGEGSGRAGELFF. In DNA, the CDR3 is TGTGCCAGCAGCCAAGGGGAAGGTAGCGGGAGGGCCGGGGAGCTGTTTTTT.

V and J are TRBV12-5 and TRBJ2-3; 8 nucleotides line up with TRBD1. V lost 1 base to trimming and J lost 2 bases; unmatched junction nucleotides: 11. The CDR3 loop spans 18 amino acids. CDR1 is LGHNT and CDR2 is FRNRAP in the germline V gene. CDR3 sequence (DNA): TGTGCTAGTGGTTTGGGGCCTACCGGGACAGGATACACAGATACGCAGTATTTT. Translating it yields CASGLGPTGTGYTDTQYF.

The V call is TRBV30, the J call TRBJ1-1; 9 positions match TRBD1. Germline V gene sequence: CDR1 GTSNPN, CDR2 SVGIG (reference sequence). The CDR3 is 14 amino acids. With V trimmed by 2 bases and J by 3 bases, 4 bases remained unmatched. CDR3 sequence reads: CAWSLDRGYTEAFF. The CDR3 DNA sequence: TGTGCCTGGAGTCTTGACAGGGGGTACACTGAAGCTTTCTTT.

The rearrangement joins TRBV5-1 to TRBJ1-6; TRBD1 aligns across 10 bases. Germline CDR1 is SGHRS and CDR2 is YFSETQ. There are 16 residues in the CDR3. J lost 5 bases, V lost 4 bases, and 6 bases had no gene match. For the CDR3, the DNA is TGCGCCAGCAGCCCGCGACAGGGGGCGAATAATTCACCCCTCCACTTT. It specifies CASSPRQGANNSPLHF.

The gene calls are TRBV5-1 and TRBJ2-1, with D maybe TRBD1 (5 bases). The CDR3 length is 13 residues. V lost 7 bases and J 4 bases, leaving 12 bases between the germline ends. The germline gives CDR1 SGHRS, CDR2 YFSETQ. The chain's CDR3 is CASHRTSYNEQFF. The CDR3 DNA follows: TGCGCCAGCCACCGGACATCTTACAATGAGCAGTTCTTC.

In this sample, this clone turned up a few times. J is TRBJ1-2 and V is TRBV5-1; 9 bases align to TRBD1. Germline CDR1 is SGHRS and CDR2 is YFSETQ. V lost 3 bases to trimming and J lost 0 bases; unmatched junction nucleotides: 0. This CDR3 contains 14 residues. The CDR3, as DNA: TGCGCCAGCAGCTGGACAGGGGCTAACTATGGCTACACCTTC. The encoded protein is CASSWTGANYGYTF. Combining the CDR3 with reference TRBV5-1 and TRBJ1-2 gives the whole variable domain KAGVTQTPRYLIKTRGQQVTLSCSPISGHRSVSWYQQTPGQGLQFLFEYFSETQRNKGNFPGRFSGRQFSNSRSEMNVSTLELGDSALYLCASSWTGANYGYTFGSGTRLTVV.

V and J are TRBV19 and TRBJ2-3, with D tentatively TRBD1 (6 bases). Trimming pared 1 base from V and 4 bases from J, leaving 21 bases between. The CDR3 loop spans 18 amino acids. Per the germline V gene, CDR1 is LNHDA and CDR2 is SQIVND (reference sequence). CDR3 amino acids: CASSIGGVQGHRADTQYF. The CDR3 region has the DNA TGTGCCAGTAGTATAGGAGGGGTCCAGGGACACAGGGCAGATACGCAGTATTTT. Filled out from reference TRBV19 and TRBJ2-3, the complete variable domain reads DGGITQSPKYLFRKEGQNVTLSCEQNLNHDAMYWYRQDPGQGLRLIYYSQIVNDFQKGDIAEGYSVSREKKESFPLTVTSAQKNPTAFYLCASSIGGVQGHRADTQYFGPGTRLTVL.

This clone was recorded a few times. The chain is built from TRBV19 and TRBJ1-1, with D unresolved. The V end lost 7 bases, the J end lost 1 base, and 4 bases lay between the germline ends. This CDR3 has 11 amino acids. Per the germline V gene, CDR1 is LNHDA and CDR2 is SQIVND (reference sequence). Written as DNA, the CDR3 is TGTGCCAGTACAGGGAACACTGAAGCTTTCTTT. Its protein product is CASTGNTEAFF.

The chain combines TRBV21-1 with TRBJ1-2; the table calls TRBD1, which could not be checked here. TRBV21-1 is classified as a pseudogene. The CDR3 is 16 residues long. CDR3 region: CASSKEGAQTNYGYTF. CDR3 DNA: TGTGCCAGCAGCAAAGAAGGGGCCCAAACTAACTATGGCTACACCTTC.

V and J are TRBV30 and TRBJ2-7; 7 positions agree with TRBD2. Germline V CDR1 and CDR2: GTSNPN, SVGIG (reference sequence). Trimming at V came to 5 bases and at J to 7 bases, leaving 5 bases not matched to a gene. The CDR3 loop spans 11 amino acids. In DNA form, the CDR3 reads TGTGCCTGGGGGAGCGGGACGGAGCAGTACTTC. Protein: CAWGSGTEQYF.

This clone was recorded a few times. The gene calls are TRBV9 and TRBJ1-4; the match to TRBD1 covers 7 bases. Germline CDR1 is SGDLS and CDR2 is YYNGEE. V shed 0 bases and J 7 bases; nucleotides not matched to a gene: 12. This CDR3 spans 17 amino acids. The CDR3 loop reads CASSVAGTGQEVEKLFF. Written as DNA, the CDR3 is TGTGCCAGCAGCGTAGCTGGGACCGGACAGGAGGTTGAAAAACTGTTTTTT.

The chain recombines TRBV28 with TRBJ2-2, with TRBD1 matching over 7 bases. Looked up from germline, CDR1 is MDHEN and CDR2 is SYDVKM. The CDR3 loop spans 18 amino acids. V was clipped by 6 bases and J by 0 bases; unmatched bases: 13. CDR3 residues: CASRSPGQPTANTGELFF. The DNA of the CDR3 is TGTGCCAGCAGGTCGCCGGGACAGCCCACTGCGAACACCGGGGAGCTGTTTTTT.

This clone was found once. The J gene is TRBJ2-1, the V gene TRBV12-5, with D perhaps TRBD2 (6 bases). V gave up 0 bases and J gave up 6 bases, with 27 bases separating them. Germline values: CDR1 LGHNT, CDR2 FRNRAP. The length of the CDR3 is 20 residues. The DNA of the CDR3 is TGTGCTAGTGGTTTGGTAGGGTCGGGAGTTCTTATAGTCCCCGCCAATGAGCAGTTCTTC. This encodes CASGLVGSGVLIVPANEQFF.

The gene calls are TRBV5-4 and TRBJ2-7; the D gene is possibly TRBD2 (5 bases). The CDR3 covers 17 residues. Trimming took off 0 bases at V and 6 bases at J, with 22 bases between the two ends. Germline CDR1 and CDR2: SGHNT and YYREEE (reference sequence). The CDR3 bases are TGTGCCAGCAGCTTGGAGATCCTGCGGACTTCCACCCTCGAGCAGTACTTC. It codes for CASSLEILRTSTLEQYF. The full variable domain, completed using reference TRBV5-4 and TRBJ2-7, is ETGVTQSPTHLIKTRGQQVTLRCSSQSGHNTVSWYQQALGQGPQFIFQYYREEENGRGNFPPRFSGLQFPNYSSELNVNALELDDSALYLCASSLEILRTSTLEQYFGPGTRLTVT.

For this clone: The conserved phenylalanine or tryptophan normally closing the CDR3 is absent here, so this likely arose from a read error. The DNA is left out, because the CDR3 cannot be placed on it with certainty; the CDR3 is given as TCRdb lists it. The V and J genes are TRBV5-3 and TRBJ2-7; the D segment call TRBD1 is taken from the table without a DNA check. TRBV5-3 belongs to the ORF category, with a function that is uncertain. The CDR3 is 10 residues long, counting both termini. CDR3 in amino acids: CARSRGPDRS.

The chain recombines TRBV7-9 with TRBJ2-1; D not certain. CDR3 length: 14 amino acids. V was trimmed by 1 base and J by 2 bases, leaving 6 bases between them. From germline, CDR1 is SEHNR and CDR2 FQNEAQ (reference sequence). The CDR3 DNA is TGTGCCAGCAGCTTAGGGGCAGCCTACAATGAGCAGTTCTTC. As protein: CASSLGAAYNEQFF.

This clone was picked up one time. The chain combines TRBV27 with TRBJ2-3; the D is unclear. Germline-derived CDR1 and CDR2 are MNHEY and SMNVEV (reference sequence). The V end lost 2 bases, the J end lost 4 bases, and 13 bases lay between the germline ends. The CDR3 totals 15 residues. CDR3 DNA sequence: TGTGCCAGCAGTTTACGGTTTGATTCTCCAGATACGCAGTATTTT. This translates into CASSLRFDSPDTQYF.

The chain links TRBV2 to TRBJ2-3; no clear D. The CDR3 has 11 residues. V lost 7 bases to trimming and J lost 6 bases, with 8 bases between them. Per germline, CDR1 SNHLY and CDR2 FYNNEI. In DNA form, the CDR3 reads TGTGCCAGCAAGAACTCGGATACGCAGTATTTT. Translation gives CASKNSDTQYF.

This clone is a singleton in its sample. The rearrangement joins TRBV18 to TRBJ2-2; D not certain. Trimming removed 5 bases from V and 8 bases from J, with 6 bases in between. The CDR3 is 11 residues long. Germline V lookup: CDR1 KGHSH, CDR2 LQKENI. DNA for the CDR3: TGTGCCAGCTCAACGCGGGGGGAGCTGTTTTTT. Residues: CASSTRGELFF.

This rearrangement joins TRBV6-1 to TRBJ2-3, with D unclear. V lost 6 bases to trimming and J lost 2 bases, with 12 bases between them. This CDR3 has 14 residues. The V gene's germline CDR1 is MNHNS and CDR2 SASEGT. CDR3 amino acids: CASRYSSPTDTQYF. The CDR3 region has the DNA TGTGCCAGCAGATATTCTTCCCCCACAGATACGCAGTATTTT.